This entry is about one TCR beta chain. Its specificity is not known. In the study's own analysis: Junction-only sequences without quality scores were provided by ImmunoSEQ, so filtering was different. Profiling relied on immunoSEQ multiplex PCR, and the TCRdb table lists in-frame clones only, not all of them. For V, J and clone size, that table is used; D and trimming come from the DNA. This table has 2 million to 2.5 million clones, less than 95% appearing once. The source of the sample is a study of shared clonotypes between healthy human individuals. Naive CD8 cells, CD45RO-negative and positively selected for CCR7, excluded terminally differentiated effector memory CD45RA+ cells. Germline V gives CDR1 SEHNR, CDR2 FQNEAQ (reference sequence). The CDR3 consists of 16 residues. Trimming shortened V by 4 bases and J by 2 bases, and 17 bases separated the two germline ends. Study observations and caveats: What naive subsets generally showed was a larger estimated richness than memory subsets showed. Sequencing depth was expected to affect clonotype sharing among donors. Generation of non-shared clonotypes was less probable than generation of clonotypes shared by all four donors.

The source material was naive CD8+ T cells sorted from blood. J is TRBJ2-5 and V is TRBV7-9; D is perhaps TRBD1 or TRBD2 (6 bases each). The sequence derives from a man younger than 30 in good health. The CDR3 DNA is TGTGCCAGCAGCTCACGTGAGGGGGGCCTGCAAGAGACCCAGTACTTC. This gives the protein CASSSREGGLQETQYF.